The subject of this entry is one T cell receptor (beta chain). Its antigen is not identified. This sample is part of a study of graft-versus-host responses after intestinal transplantation. Findings and caveats of the study: Declines in HvG clones occurring early post-transplant were associated with peak circulating GvH clone levels.

Repertoires were generated with immunoSEQ multiplex PCR, while TCRdb's copy carries only in-frame clones and drops some. This table has some 23,000 clones, around 80% appearing once. This CDR3 comprises 13 residues. This rearrangement joins TRBV12-2 to TRBJ1-3. TRBV12-2 is described as a pseudogene. This sequence originates from a human donor who was the organ donor for an intestinal transplant. Sample: unstimulated CD8+ T cells sorted from spleen or lymph node cells, taken before transplant. CDR3 region: CASRLVFRNTIYF. CDR3 DNA: TGTGCAAGTCGCTTAGTATTTCGAAACACCATATATTTT.